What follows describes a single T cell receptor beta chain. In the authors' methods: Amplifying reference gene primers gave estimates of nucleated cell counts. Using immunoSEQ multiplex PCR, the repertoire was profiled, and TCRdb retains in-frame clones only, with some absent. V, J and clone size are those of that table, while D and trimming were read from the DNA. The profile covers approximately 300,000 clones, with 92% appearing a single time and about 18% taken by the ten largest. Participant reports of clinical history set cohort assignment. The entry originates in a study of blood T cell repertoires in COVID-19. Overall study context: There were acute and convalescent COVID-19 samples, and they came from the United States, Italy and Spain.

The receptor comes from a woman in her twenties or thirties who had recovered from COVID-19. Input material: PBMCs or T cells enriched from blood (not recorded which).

The CDR3 spells CASSQVEGTRETQYF. CDR3 DNA: TGTGCCAGCAGCCAAGTTGAAGGGACACGAGAGACCCAGTACTTC. This chain links TRBV3-1 (or the pseudogene TRBV3-2) with TRBJ2-5; a weak D match, TRBD1 (6 bases). CDR3 length equals 15 residues. Germline CDR1 reads LGHDT; CDR2 reads YNNKEL (reference sequence). The ends were cut back, 1 base at V and 4 bases at J, with 13 bases in the middle.